This T cell receptor beta chain was sequenced during a study of beta chain features in type 1 diabetes. The CDR3 is 18 residues long. Per germline, CDR1 MDHEN and CDR2 SYDVKM. V dropped 4 bases and J dropped 4 bases, with 26 bases sitting between them. This clone was seen a handful of times. The whole isolated RNA underwent reverse transcription, so sequencing captured expressed TCRB transcripts. Some clones are missing from TCRdb's copy, which holds only in-frame ones; the method was immunoSEQ multiplex PCR. Seen here are about 200,000 clones, roughly a tenth observed once, and the top ten hold approximately 1.3%.

This sequence was found in a young man in good health. The chain uses TRBV28 and TRBJ2-7, with a possible D match to TRBD1 (6 bases). What was sequenced was central memory CD4+ T cells from blood. The CDR3 region is CASSSRLRTGQLLYEQYF. The CDR3 DNA reads TGTGCCAGCAGTTCACGACTCCGAACGGGACAACTCTTGTACGAGCAGTACTTC.